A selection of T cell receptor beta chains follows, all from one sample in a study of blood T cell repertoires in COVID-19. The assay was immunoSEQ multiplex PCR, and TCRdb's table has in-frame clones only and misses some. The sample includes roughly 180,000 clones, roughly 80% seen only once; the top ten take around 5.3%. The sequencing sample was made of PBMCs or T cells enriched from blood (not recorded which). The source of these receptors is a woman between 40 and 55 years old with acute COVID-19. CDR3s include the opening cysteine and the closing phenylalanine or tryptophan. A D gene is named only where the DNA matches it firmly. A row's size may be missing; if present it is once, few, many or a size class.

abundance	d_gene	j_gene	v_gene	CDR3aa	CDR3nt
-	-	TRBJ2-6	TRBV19	CASSKRPLTATGANVLTF	TGTGCCAGTAGCAAAAGACCCTTGACAGCGACTGGGGCCAACGTCCTGACTTTC
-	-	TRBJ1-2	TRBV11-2	CASSSLQGAYYGYTF	TGTGCCAGCAGCTCACTACAGGGTGCCTACTATGGCTACACCTTC
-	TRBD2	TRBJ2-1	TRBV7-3	CASSLTSGAFGSKVF	TGTGCCAGCAGCTTAACGAGCGGGGCTTTTGGGAGCAAGGTCTTC
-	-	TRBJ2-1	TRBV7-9	CASSFNGESEQFF	TGTGCCAGCAGCTTCAACGGGGAAAGTGAGCAGTTCTTC
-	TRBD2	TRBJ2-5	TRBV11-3	CASSPDSLSGRAGETQYF	TGTGCCAGCAGCCCCGATTCCTTGAGCGGGAGGGCCGGGGAGACCCAGTACTTC
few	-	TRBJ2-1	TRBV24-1	CATSDSGGRRNEQFF	TGTGCCACCAGTGATAGCGGAGGGCGGCGCAATGAGCAGTTCTTC
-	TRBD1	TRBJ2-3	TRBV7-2	CASRLKGTGFSDTQYF	TGTGCCAGCAGGTTAAAGGGGACAGGGTTTTCCGATACGCAGTATTTT
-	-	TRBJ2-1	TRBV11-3	CASSLQRVGSYNEQFF	TGTGCCAGCAGCTTACAGCGGGTTGGTTCCTACAATGAGCAGTTCTTC
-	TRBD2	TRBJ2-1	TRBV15	CATSRDGAGAGNEQFF	TGTGCCACCAGCAGAGATGGGGCGGGAGCAGGGAATGAGCAGTTCTTC
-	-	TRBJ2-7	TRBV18	CASSPPRGYEQYF	TGTGCCAGCTCACCACCGAGGGGGTACGAGCAGTACTTC
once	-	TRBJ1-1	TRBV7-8	CASSQTGTYTEAFF	TGTGCCAGCAGCCAGACAGGTACCTACACTGAAGCTTTCTTT
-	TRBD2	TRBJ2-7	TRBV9	CASSPRAGGTNEQYF	TGTGCCAGCAGCCCCCGAGCGGGAGGCACGAACGAGCAGTACTTC